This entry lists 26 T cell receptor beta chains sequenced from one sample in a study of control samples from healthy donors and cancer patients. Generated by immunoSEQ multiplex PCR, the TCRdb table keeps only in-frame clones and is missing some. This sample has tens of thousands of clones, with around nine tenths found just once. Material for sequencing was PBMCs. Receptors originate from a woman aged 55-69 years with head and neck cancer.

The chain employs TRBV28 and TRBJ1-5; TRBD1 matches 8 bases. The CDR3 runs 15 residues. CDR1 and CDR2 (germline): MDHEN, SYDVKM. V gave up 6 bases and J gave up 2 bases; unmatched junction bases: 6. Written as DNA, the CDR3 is TGTGCCAGCAGCGATCCGACAGGGGGCAATCAGCCCCAGCATTTT. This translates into CASSDPTGGNQPQHF. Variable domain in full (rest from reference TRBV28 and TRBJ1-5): DVKVTQSSRYLVKRTGEKVFLECVQDMDHENMFWYRQDPGLGLRLIYFSYDVKMKEKGDIPEGYSVSREKKERFSLILESASTNQTSMYLCASSDPTGGNQPQHFGDGTRLSIL.

In nucleotides, the CDR3 is TGCAGCGTGCCGGTGGGAGGGGGCTTATTGAACGAGCAGTACTTC. Translation gives CSVPVGGGLLNEQYF. The chain couples TRBV29-1 to TRBJ2-7; D may correspond to TRBD1 or TRBD2 (7 bases each). V was cut by 6 bases and J by 5 bases, with 23 bases left in between. Germline V gives CDR1 SQVTM, CDR2 ANQGSEA. The CDR3 covers 15 residues.

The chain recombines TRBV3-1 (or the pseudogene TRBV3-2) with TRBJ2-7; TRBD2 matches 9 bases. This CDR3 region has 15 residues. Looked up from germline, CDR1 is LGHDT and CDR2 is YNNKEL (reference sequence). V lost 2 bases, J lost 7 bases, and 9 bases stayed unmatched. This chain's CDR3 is CASSQQAGGALEQYF. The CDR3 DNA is TGTGCCAGCAGCCAACAGGCGGGAGGGGCACTGGAGCAGTACTTC.

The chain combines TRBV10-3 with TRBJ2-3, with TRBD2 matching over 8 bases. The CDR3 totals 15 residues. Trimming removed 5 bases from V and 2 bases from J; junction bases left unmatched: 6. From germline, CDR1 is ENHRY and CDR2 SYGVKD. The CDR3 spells CAISTPGLDTDTQYF. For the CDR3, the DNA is TGTGCCATCAGTACCCCGGGACTAGACACAGATACGCAGTATTTT.

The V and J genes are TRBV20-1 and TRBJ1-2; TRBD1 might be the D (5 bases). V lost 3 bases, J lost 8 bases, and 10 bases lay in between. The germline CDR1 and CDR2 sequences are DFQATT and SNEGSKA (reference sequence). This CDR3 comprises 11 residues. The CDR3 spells CSASRVLGYTF. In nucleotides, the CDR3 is TGCAGTGCTAGCAGGGTGTTAGGCTACACCTTC.

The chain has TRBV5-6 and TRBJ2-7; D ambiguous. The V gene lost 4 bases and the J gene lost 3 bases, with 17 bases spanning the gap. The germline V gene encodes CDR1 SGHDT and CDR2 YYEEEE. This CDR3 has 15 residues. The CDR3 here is CASSRTGSANYEQYF. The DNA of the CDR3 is TGTGCCAGCAGCCGTACCGGGTCGGCAAACTACGAGCAGTACTTC.

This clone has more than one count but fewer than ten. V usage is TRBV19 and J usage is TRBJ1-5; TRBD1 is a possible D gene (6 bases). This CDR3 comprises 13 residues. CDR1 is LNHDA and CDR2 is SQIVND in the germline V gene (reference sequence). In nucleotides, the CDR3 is TGTGCGTCAGGGGATTATAGCAATCAGCCCCAGCATTTT. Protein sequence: CASGDYSNQPQHF. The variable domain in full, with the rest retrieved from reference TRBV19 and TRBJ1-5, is DGGITQSPKYLFRKEGQNVTLSCEQNLNHDAMYWYRQDPGQGLRLIYYSQIVNDFQKGDIAEGYSVSREKKESFPLTVTSAQKNPTAFYLCASGDYSNQPQHFGDGTRLSIL.

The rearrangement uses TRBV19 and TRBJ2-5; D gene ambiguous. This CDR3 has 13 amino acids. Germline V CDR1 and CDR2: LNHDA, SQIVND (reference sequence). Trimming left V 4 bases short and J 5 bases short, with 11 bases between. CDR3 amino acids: CASSTSPRETQYF. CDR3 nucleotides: TGTGCCAGTAGTACCTCCCCCCGTGAGACCCAGTACTTC.

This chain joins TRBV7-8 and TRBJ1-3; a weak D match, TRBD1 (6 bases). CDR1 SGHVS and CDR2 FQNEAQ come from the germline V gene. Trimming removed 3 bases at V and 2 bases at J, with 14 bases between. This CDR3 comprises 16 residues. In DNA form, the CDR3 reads TGTGCCAGCAGCTTCTCAGGGGTTCAAACTGGAAACACCATATATTTT. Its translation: CASSFSGVQTGNTIYF.

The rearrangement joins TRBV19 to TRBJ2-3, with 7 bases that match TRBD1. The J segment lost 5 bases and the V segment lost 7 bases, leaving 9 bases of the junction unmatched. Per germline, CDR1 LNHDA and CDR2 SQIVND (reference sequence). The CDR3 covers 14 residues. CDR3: CASMGQPGLDTQYF. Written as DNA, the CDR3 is TGTGCCAGTATGGGACAGCCGGGGCTAGATACGCAGTATTTT.

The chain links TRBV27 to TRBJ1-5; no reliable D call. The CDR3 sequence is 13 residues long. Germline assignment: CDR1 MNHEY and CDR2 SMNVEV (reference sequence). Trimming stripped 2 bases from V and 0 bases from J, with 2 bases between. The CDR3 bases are TGTGCCAGCAGTTTAGGTAGCAATCAGCCCCAGCATTTT. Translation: CASSLGSNQPQHF.

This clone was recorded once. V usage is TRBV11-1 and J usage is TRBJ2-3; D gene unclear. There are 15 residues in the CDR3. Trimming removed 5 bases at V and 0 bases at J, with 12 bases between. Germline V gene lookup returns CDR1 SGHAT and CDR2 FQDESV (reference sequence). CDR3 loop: CASSQQPASTDTQYF. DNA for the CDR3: TGTGCCAGCAGCCAACAGCCAGCTAGCACAGATACGCAGTATTTT.

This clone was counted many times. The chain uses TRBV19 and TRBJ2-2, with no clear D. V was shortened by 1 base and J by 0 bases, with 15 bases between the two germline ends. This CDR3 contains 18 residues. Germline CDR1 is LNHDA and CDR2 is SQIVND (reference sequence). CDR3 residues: CASSIGVSTWTNTGELFF. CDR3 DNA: TGTGCCAGTAGTATAGGCGTCTCAACCTGGACGAACACCGGGGAGCTGTTTTTT.

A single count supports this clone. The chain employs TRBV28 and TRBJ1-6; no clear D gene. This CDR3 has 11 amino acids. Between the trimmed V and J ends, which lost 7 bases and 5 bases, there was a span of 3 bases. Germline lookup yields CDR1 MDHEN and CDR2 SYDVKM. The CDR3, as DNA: TGTGCCAGCAAAAATAATTCACCCCTCCACTTT. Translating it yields CASKNNSPLHF.

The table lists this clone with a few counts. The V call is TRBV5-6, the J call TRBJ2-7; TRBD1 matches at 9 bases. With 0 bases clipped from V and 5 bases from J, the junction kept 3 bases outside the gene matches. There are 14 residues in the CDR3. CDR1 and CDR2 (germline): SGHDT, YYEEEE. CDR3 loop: CASSLEQGAHEQYF. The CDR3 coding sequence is TGTGCCAGCAGCTTGGAACAGGGGGCCCACGAGCAGTACTTC. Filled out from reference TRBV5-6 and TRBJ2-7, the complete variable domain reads DAGVTQSPTHLIKTRGQQVTLRCSPKSGHDTVSWYQQALGQGPQFIFQYYEEEERQRGNFPDRFSGHQFPNYSSELNVNALLLGDSALYLCASSLEQGAHEQYFGPGTRLTVT.

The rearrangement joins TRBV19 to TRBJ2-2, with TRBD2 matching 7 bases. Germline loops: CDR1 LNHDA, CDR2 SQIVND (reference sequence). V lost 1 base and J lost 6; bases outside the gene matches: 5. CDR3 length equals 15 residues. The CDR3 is CASSIASGTAGELFF. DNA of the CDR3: TGTGCCAGTAGTATAGCCAGCGGGACGGCCGGGGAGCTGTTTTTT.

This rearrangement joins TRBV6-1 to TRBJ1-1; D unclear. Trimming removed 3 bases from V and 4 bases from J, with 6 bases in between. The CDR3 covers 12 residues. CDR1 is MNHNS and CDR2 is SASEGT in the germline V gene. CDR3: CASSDKGTEAFF. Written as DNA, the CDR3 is TGTGCCAGCAGTGATAAAGGCACTGAAGCTTTCTTT.

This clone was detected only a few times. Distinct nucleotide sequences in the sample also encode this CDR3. The CDR3 coding sequence is TGTGCCAGCAGTGAACGCGGGACGGTCTACGAGCAGTACTTC. Translation: CASSERGTVYEQYF. The chain joins TRBV2 to TRBJ2-7, with D possibly TRBD2 on 6 matching bases. CDR1 and CDR2 (germline): SNHLY, FYNNEI. The CDR3 spans 14 residues. V gave up 2 bases and J gave up 3 bases, with 11 bases separating them.

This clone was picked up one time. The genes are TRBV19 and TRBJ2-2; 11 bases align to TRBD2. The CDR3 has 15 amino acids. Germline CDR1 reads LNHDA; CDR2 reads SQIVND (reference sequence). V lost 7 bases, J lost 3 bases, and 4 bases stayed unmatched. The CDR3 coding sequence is TGTGCCAGTAAAAAACTAGCGGGAGACACCGGGGAGCTGTTTTTT. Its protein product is CASKKLAGDTGELFF.

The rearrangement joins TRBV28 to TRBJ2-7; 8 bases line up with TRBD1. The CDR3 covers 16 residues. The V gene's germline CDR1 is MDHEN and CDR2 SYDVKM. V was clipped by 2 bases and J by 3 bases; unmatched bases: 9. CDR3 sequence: CASSLGDGQGNYEQYF. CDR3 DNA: TGTGCCAGCAGTTTAGGGGACGGACAGGGAAACTACGAGCAGTACTTC. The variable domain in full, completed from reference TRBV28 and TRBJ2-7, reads DVKVTQSSRYLVKRTGEKVFLECVQDMDHENMFWYRQDPGLGLRLIYFSYDVKMKEKGDIPEGYSVSREKKERFSLILESASTNQTSMYLCASSLGDGQGNYEQYFGPGTRLTVT.

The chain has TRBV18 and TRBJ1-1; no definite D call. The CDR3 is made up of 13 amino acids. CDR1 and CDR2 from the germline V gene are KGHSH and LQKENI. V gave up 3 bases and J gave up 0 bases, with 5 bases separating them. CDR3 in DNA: TGTGCCAGCTCACCTAATATGAACACTGAAGCTTTCTTT. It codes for CASSPNMNTEAFF.

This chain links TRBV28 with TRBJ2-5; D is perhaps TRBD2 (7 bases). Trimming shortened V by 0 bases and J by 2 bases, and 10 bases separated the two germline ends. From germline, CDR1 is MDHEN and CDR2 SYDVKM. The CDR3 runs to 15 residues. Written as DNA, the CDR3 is TGTGCCAGCAGTTTATGGGGGAGGGGGCAAGAGACCCAGTACTTC. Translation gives CASSLWGRGQETQYF.

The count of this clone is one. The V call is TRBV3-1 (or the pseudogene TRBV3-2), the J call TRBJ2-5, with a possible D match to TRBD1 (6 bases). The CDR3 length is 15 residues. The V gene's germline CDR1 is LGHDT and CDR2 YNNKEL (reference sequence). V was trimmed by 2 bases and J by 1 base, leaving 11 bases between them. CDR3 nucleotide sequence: TGTGCCAGCAGCCAAAAGACAGGCGCCCAAGAGACCCAGTACTTC. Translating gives CASSQKTGAQETQYF.

The CDR3 here is CASSLVAGKETQYF. The CDR3 nucleotides are TGTGCCAGCAGCTTAGTAGCGGGGAAAGAGACCCAGTACTTC. This chain connects TRBV7-2 to TRBJ2-5; 8 bases agree with TRBD2. The CDR3 totals 14 residues. Germline-derived CDR1 and CDR2 are SGHTA and FQGNSA. V trimming: 1 base; J trimming: 3 bases; junction bases outside the gene matches: 1.

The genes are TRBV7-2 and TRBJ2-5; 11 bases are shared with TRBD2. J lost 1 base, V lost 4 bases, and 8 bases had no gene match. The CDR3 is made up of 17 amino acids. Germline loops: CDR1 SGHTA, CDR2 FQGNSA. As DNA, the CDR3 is TGTGCCAGCAGCTCCAACCGACTAGCGGGGTTCCAAGAGACCCAGTACTTC. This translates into CASSSNRLAGFQETQYF.

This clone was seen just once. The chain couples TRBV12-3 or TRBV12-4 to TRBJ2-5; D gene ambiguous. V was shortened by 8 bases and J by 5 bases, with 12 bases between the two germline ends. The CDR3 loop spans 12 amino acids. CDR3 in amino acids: CASQLGGETQYF. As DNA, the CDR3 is TGTGCCAGCCAGCTCGGTGGGGAGACCCAGTACTTC.